Listed below are T cell receptor beta chains from one sample, sequenced in a study of shared clonotypes between healthy human individuals. Repertoires were generated with immunoSEQ multiplex PCR, while TCRdb's copy carries only in-frame clones and drops some. The sample lists hundreds of thousands of clones, about 95% occurring once. The sample consisted of naive CD8+ T cells sorted from blood. The receptor set was obtained from a woman aged 25 to 39 in good health. Both conserved end residues are part of each CDR3. The D gene is left open where the match is weak. The size entry is marked missing in some rows and otherwise reads once, few, many or a size class.

TRBD1	once	TRBJ2-7	TRBV5-1	CASSWWDRDIAYEQYF	TGCGCCAGCAGCTGGTGGGACAGGGATATTGCGTACGAGCAGTACTTC
NA	NA	TRBJ2-7	TRBV15	CATSRDPESYEQYF	TGTGCCACCAGCAGAGATCCAGAATCCTACGAGCAGTACTTC
NA	NA	TRBJ2-1	TRBV5-1	CASSYTSSYNEQFF	TGCGCCAGCAGCTATACCAGCTCCTACAATGAGCAGTTCTTC
TRBD1	NA	TRBJ1-5	TRBV28	CASKDRGNQPQHF	TGTGCCAGCAAGGACAGGGGGAATCAGCCCCAGCATTTT
NA	NA	TRBJ2-5	TRBV27	CASSAVKQETQYF	TGTGCCAGCAGTGCAGTAAAGCAAGAGACCCAGTACTTC
NA	NA	TRBJ2-5	TRBV25-1	CASSDASETQYF	TGTGCCAGCAGTGATGCTTCGGAGACCCAGTACTTC
TRBD2	NA	TRBJ2-1	TRBV11-3	CASSLFPGGNNEQFF	TGTGCCAGCAGCTTATTTCCGGGGGGGAACAATGAGCAGTTCTTC
TRBD1	NA	TRBJ1-2	TRBV6-5	CASTPNTGANGYTF	TGTGCCAGCACACCAAATACAGGGGCAAATGGCTACACCTTC
TRBD1	NA	TRBJ1-4	TRBV13	CASSYRDRVEKLFF	TGTGCCAGCAGCTACCGGGACAGGGTGGAAAAACTGTTTTTT
NA	NA	TRBJ2-7	TRBV5-8	CASSLAGTTSYEQYF	TGTGCCAGCAGCTTGGCGGGTACAACCTCCTACGAGCAGTACTTC
NA	NA	TRBJ2-6	TRBV29-1	CSARTAMSSGANVLTF	TGCAGCGCCCGGACGGCTATGAGCTCTGGGGCCAACGTCCTGACTTTC
TRBD1	few	TRBJ1-5	TRBV28	CASSGTGGTQPQHF	TGTGCCAGCTCCGGGACAGGGGGCACTCAGCCCCAGCATTTT
NA	NA	TRBJ2-7	TRBV11-2	CASSLGFSYEQYF	TGTGCCAGCAGCTTAGGTTTCTCCTACGAGCAGTACTTC
NA	NA	TRBJ1-1	TRBV11-2	CASSLEGALEAFF	TGTGCCAGCAGCTTAGAAGGGGCTTTAGAAGCTTTCTTT
NA	NA	TRBJ2-7	TRBV27	CASSSGQIYEQYF	TGTGCCAGCAGTTCGGGGCAGATCTACGAGCAGTACTTC
NA	NA	TRBJ1-2	TRBV28	CASSLWAEEGFNYGYTF	TGTGCCAGCAGTTTATGGGCTGAGGAAGGGTTTAACTATGGCTACACCTTC
NA	NA	TRBJ2-7	TRBV5-4	CASSLSAPGQFYEQYF	TGTGCCAGCAGCTTGTCGGCCCCGGGACAATTCTACGAGCAGTACTTC
NA	NA	TRBJ2-5	TRBV27	CASSFREGAETQYF	TGTGCCAGCAGTTTTCGCGAGGGAGCAGAGACCCAGTACTTC
TRBD1	NA	TRBJ1-2	TRBV27	CASSFTGGLGYTF	TGTGCCAGCAGTTTCACAGGGGGCCTTGGCTACACCTTC
NA	NA	TRBJ1-2	TRBV5-1	CASSYSNYGYTF	TGCGCCAGCAGCTACTCGAACTATGGCTACACCTTC
NA	NA	TRBJ2-3	TRBV27	CASSFPADTQYF	TGTGCCAGCAGTTTCCCTGCAGATACGCAGTATTTT
TRBD1	few	TRBJ1-1	TRBV7-9	CASRAGGGSEAFF	TGTGCCAGCAGAGCAGGGGGCGGATCTGAAGCTTTCTTT
TRBD1	NA	TRBJ1-4	TRBV7-9	CASSSPGQFREKLFF	TGTGCCAGCAGCTCGCCGGGACAGTTCCGTGAAAAACTGTTTTTT
NA	NA	TRBJ1-2	TRBV4-2	CASSQEGGYGYTF	TGTGCCAGCAGCCAAGAAGGCGGCTATGGCTACACCTTC
NA	NA	TRBJ2-7	TRBV27	CASQYTVEGGYEQYF	TGTGCCAGCCAATACACGGTAGAGGGGGGATACGAGCAGTACTTC
NA	NA	TRBJ2-1	TRBV27	CASSPRLDVNEQFF	TGTGCCAGCAGTCCGCGACTAGATGTCAATGAGCAGTTCTTC
TRBD2	NA	TRBJ2-3	TRBV27	CASSSILAGGSDTQYF	TGTGCCAGCAGTTCTATTTTAGCGGGAGGGTCGGATACGCAGTATTTT
TRBD2	NA	TRBJ2-7	TRBV5-1	CASSLVTSGTLSYEQYF	TGCGCCAGCAGCTTGGTTACTAGCGGGACCCTCTCCTACGAGCAGTACTTC
TRBD1	NA	TRBJ2-7	TRBV25-1	CASRGIASGTDTYEQYF	TGTGCCAGCAGAGGAATCGCTTCCGGGACAGACACCTACGAGCAGTACTTC